One and the same sample provided the 7 T cell receptor beta chains below, sequenced in a study of T cell responses to AZD1222 COVID-19 vaccine (dated by TCRdb to the early 2020s). The library was built by means of the immunoSEQ multiplex PCR assay. This immuneACCESS table, as held by TCRdb, lists in-frame sequences with V and J called but not all clones. Of the missing ones, under half trace to an unresolved V gene in checked studies; the others have no known cause. A total of 100,000 or so clones appear in this sample, around 87% of them only once. Of the sample, more than 10% falls within the top ten clones. The sample's time point label, decoded: baseline before first vaccination. The sample in question was peripheral blood, obtained on day 0 of AZD1222 vaccination. The receptors here all came from an adult in good health.

This chain connects TRBV21-1 to TRBJ1-3; the table gives TRBD1 as D, unverified against the DNA. TRBV21-1 is designated a pseudogene. CDR3 length: 13 residues. The CDR3 is CASSPQYRVPIYF. CDR3 coding DNA: TGTGCCAGCAGCCCGCAATACAGGGTGCCCATATATTTT.

The CDR3: CASSVRGGSQETQYF. The CDR3 DNA is TGTGCCAGCAGCGTCAGGGGCGGGAGCCAAGAGACCCAGTACTTC. The rearrangement joins TRBV9 to TRBJ2-5, with D possibly TRBD2 on 7 matching bases. Trimming pared 2 bases from V and 1 base from J, leaving 12 bases between. This CDR3 contains 15 residues. From germline, CDR1 is SGDLS and CDR2 YYNGEE.

V usage is TRBV19 and J usage is TRBJ1-3, with 7 bases aligning to TRBD1. V trimming: 4 bases; J trimming: 2 bases; junction bases outside the gene matches: 5. The germline V gene encodes CDR1 LNHDA and CDR2 SQIVND (reference sequence). There are 15 residues in the CDR3. The chain's CDR3 is CASSTQRGPGNTIYF. DNA of the CDR3: TGTGCCAGTAGTACGCAAAGGGGGCCTGGAAACACCATATATTTT.

J is TRBJ2-2 and V is TRBV6-2 or TRBV6-3; 11 bases agree with TRBD2. The J segment lost 0 bases and the V segment lost 4 bases, leaving 4 bases of the junction unmatched. This CDR3 has 17 residues. Looked up from germline, CDR1 is MNHEY and CDR2 is SVGEGT. The CDR3 bases are TGTGCCAGCAGTTCACTAGCGGGAGCTACGAACACCGGGGAGCTGTTTTTT. This gives the protein CASSSLAGATNTGELFF.

The V call is TRBV7-2, the J call TRBJ2-7; possible D gene TRBD2, 6 bases. V was clipped by 5 bases and J by 0 bases, with 14 bases between them. Germline V CDR1 and CDR2: SGHTA, FQGNSA. This CDR3 is built from 15 residues. CDR3 sequence reads: CASSPGLISSYEQYF. The CDR3 DNA sequence: TGTGCCAGCAGCCCCGGACTAATAAGCTCCTACGAGCAGTACTTC.

The V call is TRBV14, the J call TRBJ1-1, with D hard to call. This CDR3 is 14 amino acids long. The germline CDR1 and CDR2 sequences are SGHDN and FVKESK. The V end was cut by 0 bases, the J end by 6 bases, with 11 bases between. The CDR3 loop reads CASSQDIGLSEAFF. The CDR3 DNA reads TGTGCCAGCAGCCAAGATATAGGGCTGTCTGAAGCTTTCTTT.

The chain employs TRBV28 and TRBJ2-3; D perhaps matches TRBD1 (6 bases). V was shortened by 5 bases and J by 6 bases, with 18 bases between the two germline ends. This CDR3 is built from 15 residues. Germline-derived CDR1 and CDR2 are MDHEN and SYDVKM. Here the CDR3 DNA reads TGTGCCAGCAGTACCTACGGACAGTTAAGGGATACGCAGTATTTT. Protein: CASSTYGQLRDTQYF.